Listed here are 31 T cell receptor beta chains from one sample, sequenced in a study of blood T cells in healthy people across ages. A sample-barcoded 5' primer and a J-beta primer mix were used in a second PCR of roughly 7 to 11 cycles. TCRdb re-derived calls from the 5' RACE reads in MiXCR, one entry per CDR3 protein. The data contain some 750,000 distinct CDR3 sequences, over 20% of them singletons. Material: blood. Receptor source: a man between 70 and 80 years old in good health.

This clonotype was seen a handful of times. This chain uses TRBV10-3 with TRBJ1-1; perhaps TRBD1 as D (6 bases). CDR1 and CDR2 (germline): ENHRY, SYGVKD. The length of the CDR3 is 15 residues. V was clipped by 3 bases and J by 1 base, with 12 bases between them. The CDR3, as DNA: TGTGCCATCAGTGACCTGGGGGCAGGGAACACTGAAGCTTTCTTT. This sequence encodes CAISDLGAGNTEAFF.

The V call is TRBV5-1, the J call TRBJ2-2; D gene ambiguous. The CDR3 sequence is 14 residues long. V dropped 1 base and J dropped 0 bases, with 4 bases sitting between them. CDR1 and CDR2 from the germline V gene are SGHRS and YFSETQ. The CDR3 is CASSLTANTGELFF. The CDR3 bases are TGCGCCAGCAGCTTGACAGCGAACACCGGGGAGCTGTTTTTT.

There are many counts of this clonotype. The chain is built from TRBV11-2 and TRBJ2-4; 10 positions match TRBD2. Trimming took 3 bases from V and 7 from J; bases not matched to a gene: 3. CDR1 and CDR2 from the germline V gene are SGHAT and FQNNGV. The CDR3 consists of 14 residues. For the CDR3, the DNA is TGTGCCAGCAGCTTGAGCGGGAGGGATAACATTCAGTACTTC. It encodes CASSLSGRDNIQYF.

This chain links TRBV5-6 with TRBJ1-1; TRBD1 aligns across 8 bases. The CDR3 contains 15 residues. From germline, CDR1 is SGHDT and CDR2 YYEEEE. The J segment lost 3 bases and the V segment lost 5 bases, leaving 9 bases of the junction unmatched. CDR3 DNA sequence: TGTGCCAGCAGTTCAGGACAGGGCTTTTACACTGAAGCTTTCTTT. Its protein product is CASSSGQGFYTEAFF.

This clonotype occurred many times. V and J are TRBV12-5 and TRBJ1-3; no clear D gene. V dropped 6 bases and J dropped 4 bases, with 4 bases sitting between them. Looked up from germline, CDR1 is LGHNT and CDR2 is FRNRAP. The CDR3 extends over 11 amino acids. The CDR3 is CASGTGNTIYF. CDR3 in DNA: TGTGCTAGTGGCACGGGAAACACCATATATTTT.

The chain carries TRBV12-5 and TRBJ2-3; D possibly corresponds to TRBD1 (5 bases). Germline values: CDR1 LGHNT, CDR2 FRNRAP. V gave up 1 base and J gave up 4 bases, with 12 bases separating them. This CDR3 has 15 amino acids. CDR3 amino acids: CASGLALGHPDTQYF. CDR3 DNA sequence: TGTGCTAGTGGTTTGGCCCTGGGGCACCCAGATACGCAGTATTTT.

This clonotype was picked up a small number of times. V usage is TRBV28 and J usage is TRBJ2-1; 7 positions agree with TRBD1. Germline CDR1 is MDHEN and CDR2 is SYDVKM. CDR3 size: 15 residues. V shed 6 bases and J 12 bases; nucleotides not matched to a gene: 17. Written as DNA, the CDR3 is TGTGCCAGCAGCCGGCCCGGGACAGCAGGCCATGGGCAGTTCTTC. Encoded protein: CASSRPGTAGHGQFF.

This clonotype was counted a few times. The chain couples TRBV5-8 to TRBJ2-4; 7 positions agree with TRBD1. Looked up from germline, CDR1 is SGHTS and CDR2 is YDEGEE. This CDR3 contains 14 residues. The trim removed 6 bases at V and 5 bases at J, leaving 8 bases unmatched. CDR3 in amino acids: CASIIRGYENIQYF. The CDR3 nucleotides are TGTGCCAGCATTATCAGGGGGTACGAAAACATTCAGTACTTC.

This chain uses TRBV15 with TRBJ1-1, with D possibly TRBD1 on 5 matching bases. V gave up 5 bases and J gave up 3 bases, with 22 bases separating them. Germline V gene sequence: CDR1 LNHNV, CDR2 YYDKDF (reference sequence). There are 17 residues in the CDR3. In DNA, the CDR3 is TGTGCCACCAGCTGGGGGGTAGGGAGGCTACTGGACACTGAAGCTTTCTTT. Its translation is CATSWGVGRLLDTEAFF.

This clonotype was counted between two and nine times. V usage is TRBV3-1 and J usage is TRBJ1-2; TRBD1 matches at 7 bases. V lost 3 bases, J lost 4 bases, and 5 bases stayed unmatched. CDR3 length: 14 amino acids. The germline CDR1 and CDR2 sequences are LGHDT and YNNKEL (reference sequence). In DNA, the CDR3 is TGTGCCAGCAGCCAGGACAGGACATCCTATGGCTACACCTTC. Translating it yields CASSQDRTSYGYTF.

This clonotype has a count of ten or more. V and J are TRBV28 and TRBJ1-2, with a tentative D call TRBD1 (6 bases). V lost 6 bases and J lost 6, with 17 bases in between. The CDR3 length is 14 residues. The germline CDR1 and CDR2 sequences are MDHEN and SYDVKM. This CDR3 reads CASRQGSAVHGYTF. In DNA form, the CDR3 reads TGTGCCAGCAGACAGGGATCAGCAGTACATGGCTACACCTTC.

This clonotype appeared once. The J gene is TRBJ1-1, the V gene TRBV4-1; D gene uncertain. V dropped 4 bases and J dropped 3 bases, with 9 bases sitting between them. The CDR3 covers 13 residues. CDR1 and CDR2 from the germline V gene are MGHRA and YSYEKL. CDR3 sequence reads: CASSRKLDTEAFF. The CDR3 coding sequence is TGCGCCAGCAGCCGAAAACTAGACACTGAAGCTTTCTTT.

This clonotype was recorded a few times. The chain links TRBV7-8 to TRBJ2-1, with 7 bases identical to TRBD2. CDR3 length equals 17 residues. The V segment lost 5 bases and the J segment 8 bases; nucleotides outside the gene matches: 18. Germline lookup yields CDR1 SGHVS and CDR2 FQNEAQ. In DNA form, the CDR3 reads TGTGCCAGCAGCGTTACAAGCGGACTATTGGGGAGGGATGAGCAGTTCTTC. It translates to CASSVTSGLLGRDEQFF.

The sample holds many counts of this clonotype. The chain has TRBV6-5 and TRBJ1-2, with D possibly being TRBD1 (6 bases). Trimming left V 0 bases short and J 4 bases short, with 15 bases between. The CDR3 is 16 amino acids. From germline, CDR1 is MNHEY and CDR2 SVGAGI. The CDR3 bases are TGTGCCAGCAGTTACTCTTACAGGGCAAGGAGCTATGGCTACACCTTC. Protein: CASSYSYRARSYGYTF.

This clonotype has just one count. The gene calls are TRBV12-3 or TRBV12-4 and TRBJ2-1; TRBD2 aligns across 7 bases. The CDR3 runs to 15 residues. With 1 base clipped from V and 7 bases from J, the junction kept 7 bases outside the gene matches. The DNA of the CDR3 is TGTGCCAGCAGTTTAGGGGGAGGGCCGGTGAATGAGCAGTTCTTC. Encoded protein: CASSLGGGPVNEQFF.

The rearrangement joins TRBV6-5 to TRBJ1-2; 9 bases fit TRBD1. J gave up 4 bases and V 6 bases, and 9 bases lay outside the gene matches. This CDR3 contains 15 residues. From germline, CDR1 is MNHEY and CDR2 SVGAGI. The CDR3 bases are TGTGCCAGCAGCCCCGTACAGGGGGCTAGCTATGGCTACACCTTC. As protein: CASSPVQGASYGYTF.

This clonotype has a handful of counts. The chain has TRBV27 and TRBJ2-6; D remains ambiguous. This CDR3 has 15 amino acids. V was cut by 4 bases and J by 0 bases, with 7 bases left in between. Per germline, CDR1 MNHEY and CDR2 SMNVEV (reference sequence). In nucleotides, the CDR3 is TGTGCCAGCAGTTGGACCCTCTCTGGGGCCAACGTCCTGACTTTC. Its protein product is CASSWTLSGANVLTF.

This rearrangement joins TRBV27 to TRBJ2-5, with D possibly matching TRBD2 (6 bases). The CDR3 consists of 14 residues. CDR1 and CDR2 (germline): MNHEY, SMNVEV (reference sequence). V lost 4 bases to trimming and J lost 11 bases, with 20 bases between them. CDR3 loop: CASSSTPLGRMQYF. For the CDR3, the DNA is TGTGCCAGCAGTTCTACCCCACTGGGGAGGATGCAGTACTTC.

This chain links TRBV6-2 or TRBV6-3 with TRBJ2-1, with D unclear. Gene TRBJ2-7 matches the end of the DNA better, so the J call may be wrong. Germline values: CDR1 MNHEY, CDR2 SVGEGT. CDR3 length: 12 amino acids. The CDR3 DNA follows: TGTGCCAGCAGACAGAGCTCCTACGAGCAGTACGTC. Protein sequence: CASRQSSYEQYV.

This clonotype was observed many times. The V and J genes are TRBV18 and TRBJ1-1; a possible D gene is TRBD1 (6 bases). V lost 8 bases and J 1 base, leaving 14 bases between the germline ends. There are 14 residues in the CDR3. Germline-derived CDR1 and CDR2 are KGHSH and LQKENI. The CDR3 bases are TGTGCCAGCGGAGCAACAGGGACGAACACTGAAGCTTTCTTT. Translation: CASGATGTNTEAFF.

The chain carries TRBV15 and TRBJ2-6; perhaps TRBD2 as D (5 bases). With 0 bases removed from V and 2 bases from J, the gap between germline ends came to 8 bases. The germline gives CDR1 LNHNV, CDR2 YYDKDF (reference sequence). CDR3 length: 16 amino acids. CDR3 in DNA: TGTGCCACCAGCAGAGATCGGGGTACTGGGGCCAACGTCCTGACTTTC. Its protein product is CATSRDRGTGANVLTF.

This clonotype was observed a few times. V is TRBV20-1 and J is TRBJ2-5, with a tentative D call TRBD2 (5 bases). V was clipped by 3 bases and J by 3 bases, with 8 bases between them. The V gene's germline CDR1 is DFQATT and CDR2 SNEGSKA (reference sequence). CDR3 length equals 12 residues. CDR3: CSASRDKETQYF. The CDR3 nucleotides read TGCAGTGCTAGTCGGGATAAAGAGACCCAGTACTTC.

The table lists this clonotype with many counts. The chain has TRBV11-2 and TRBJ2-1, with TRBD1 matching over 7 bases. Germline-derived CDR1 and CDR2 are SGHAT and FQNNGV. The CDR3 extends over 14 amino acids. V dropped 5 bases and J dropped 2; count of bases not matched to a gene: 3. DNA of the CDR3: TGTGCCAGCAGCATCGGGACAGCCTACAATGAGCAGTTCTTC. It codes for CASSIGTAYNEQFF.

The rearrangement links TRBV28 to TRBJ2-5; 8 positions match TRBD2. The germline V gene has CDR1 MDHEN and CDR2 SYDVKM. V was clipped by 7 bases and J by 5 bases; unmatched bases: 18. The CDR3 contains 17 residues. Here the CDR3 reads CASTSPPGTRDMETQYF. The DNA for the CDR3 is TGTGCCAGCACCTCGCCGCCGGGGACTAGAGACATGGAGACCCAGTACTTC.

The V call is TRBV5-1, the J call TRBJ1-4, with D maybe TRBD1 (6 bases). The CDR3 is made up of 16 amino acids. CDR1 is SGHRS, CDR2 YFSETQ, per germline. The germline V and J ends were trimmed by 0 bases and 2 bases, with 11 bases remaining between them. The CDR3 region is CASSLGGRTTNEKLFF. CDR3 nucleotides: TGCGCCAGCAGCTTGGGGGGGCGGACGACTAATGAAAAACTGTTTTTT. Full variable domain (remainder filled in from reference TRBV5-1 and TRBJ1-4): KAGVTQTPRYLIKTRGQQVTLSCSPISGHRSVSWYQQTPGQGLQFLFEYFSETQRNKGNFPGRFSGRQFSNSRSEMNVSTLELGDSALYLCASSLGGRTTNEKLFFGSGTQLSVL.

This clonotype was counted only a few times. J is TRBJ1-4 and V is TRBV20-1, with D possibly being TRBD1 (6 bases). Germline CDR1 DFQATT, CDR2 SNEGSKA (reference sequence). The CDR3 is 13 residues long. The ends were cut back, 5 bases at V and 5 bases at J, with 12 bases in the middle. CDR3 in amino acids: CSAGDTSNEKLFF. Written as DNA, the CDR3 is TGCAGTGCTGGGGACACCTCGAATGAAAAACTGTTTTTT.

The V gene is TRBV28, the J gene TRBJ1-5; D unresolved. Trimming cost V 5 bases and J 16 bases, with 21 bases left between them. The length of the CDR3 is 13 residues. From germline, CDR1 is MDHEN and CDR2 SYDVKM. CDR3 loop: CASSPRVGQPPHF. The CDR3, as DNA: TGTGCCAGCAGTCCCCGGGTCGGTCAGCCCCCCCATTTT.

CDR3 nucleotides: TGTGCCAGCAGTTACCTACAGAACTACGAGCAGTACGTC. It yields the protein CASSYLQNYEQYV. The V call is TRBV6-2 or TRBV6-3, the J call TRBJ2-1; D is uncertain. The J call may be faulty, since TRBJ2-7 better matches the DNA end. Germline V gene sequence: CDR1 MNHEY, CDR2 SVGEGT. The CDR3 totals 13 residues.

Ten or more counts support this clonotype. V usage is TRBV20-1 and J usage is TRBJ1-2; TRBD1 is a possible D gene (6 bases). V lost 5 bases to trimming and J lost 8 bases, with 15 bases between them. The length of the CDR3 is 12 residues. Germline V gene sequence: CDR1 DFQATT, CDR2 SNEGSKA (reference sequence). This CDR3 reads CSAVTGGWGYTF. The CDR3 coding sequence is TGCAGTGCTGTGACAGGAGGCTGGGGCTACACCTTC.

This clonotype was picked up a small number of times. This chain connects TRBV12-3 or TRBV12-4 to TRBJ2-5; D is unclear. The CDR3 consists of 14 residues. Trimming shortened V by 1 base and J by 6 bases, and 12 bases separated the two germline ends. For the CDR3, the DNA is TGTGCCAGCAGTTTAGAACTAACGACGAAGACCCAGTACTTC. It encodes CASSLELTTKTQYF.

This chain uses TRBV28 with TRBJ2-5; 14 nucleotides agree with TRBD2. Germline assignment: CDR1 MDHEN and CDR2 SYDVKM. The CDR3 length is 15 residues. V was clipped by 5 bases and J by 7 bases; unmatched bases: 6. This CDR3 is CASSPGLAGGGTQYF. DNA for the CDR3: TGTGCCAGCAGTCCAGGACTAGCGGGAGGCGGGACCCAGTACTTC.